One and the same sample provided the 20 T cell receptor beta chains below, sequenced in a study of OX40 agonist ivuxolimab in advanced cancers. Some clones are missing from TCRdb's copy, which holds only in-frame ones; the method was immunoSEQ multiplex PCR. The repertoire includes about 28,000 clones, roughly nine tenths of them detected once, and around a quarter sits in the top ten. The specimen comprised CD4+ or CD8+ T cells sorted from blood, sampled in a trial of the OX40 agonist ivuxolimab. The source is an adult with an advanced solid tumor such as melanoma, head and neck, liver or kidney cancer.

This chain uses TRBV7-3 with TRBJ2-5; D is possibly TRBD1 (6 bases). The germline V gene encodes CDR1 SGHTA and CDR2 FQGTGA. Trimming pared 4 bases from V and 2 bases from J, leaving 14 bases between. The CDR3 extends over 15 amino acids. CDR3 nucleotides: TGTGCCAGCAGCTCAGGGGTGAATGAACAAGAGACCCAGTACTTC. As protein: CASSSGVNEQETQYF.

The chain uses TRBV19 and TRBJ1-1; D may be TRBD1 (6 bases). Trimming took 3 bases from V and 3 from J, leaving 8 bases between them. Germline CDR1 reads LNHDA; CDR2 reads SQIVND (reference sequence). The CDR3 spans 13 residues. In nucleotides, the CDR3 is TGTGCCAGTAGTATGTCAGGGGACACTGAAGCTTTCTTT. Residues: CASSMSGDTEAFF.

The chain is built from TRBV5-4 and TRBJ2-7; D unclear. This CDR3 comprises 11 residues. The V end lost 2 bases, the J end lost 2 bases, and 2 bases lay between the germline ends. The germline V gene encodes CDR1 SGHNT and CDR2 YYREEE (reference sequence). CDR3 region: CASSFTYEQYF. The CDR3, as DNA: TGTGCCAGCAGCTTCACCTACGAGCAGTACTTC.

V is TRBV5-6 and J is TRBJ2-1; 9 bases map to TRBD2. The CDR3 has 15 residues. With V trimmed by 3 bases and J by 3 bases, 4 bases remained unmatched. Germline V gene sequence: CDR1 SGHDT, CDR2 YYEEEE. The CDR3 sequence: CASSWRTSVYNEQFF. CDR3 nucleotides: TGTGCCAGCAGCTGGCGGACTAGCGTCTACAATGAGCAGTTCTTC. The whole variable domain, remainder taken from reference TRBV5-6 and TRBJ2-1, is DAGVTQSPTHLIKTRGQQVTLRCSPKSGHDTVSWYQQALGQGPQFIFQYYEEEERQRGNFPDRFSGHQFPNYSSELNVNALLLGDSALYLCASSWRTSVYNEQFFGPGTRLTVL.

This clone was picked up a small number of times. The chain uses TRBV7-2 and TRBJ2-7, with 13 bases lining up with TRBD2. This CDR3 contains 15 residues. Germline-derived CDR1 and CDR2 are SGHTA and FQGNSA. V dropped 4 bases and J dropped 4; count of bases not matched to a gene: 4. The CDR3 loop reads CASSSTSGGTYEQYF. The CDR3 bases are TGTGCCAGCAGCTCGACTAGCGGGGGGACATACGAGCAGTACTTC.

V is TRBV5-5 and J is TRBJ1-2; D is possibly TRBD1 (6 bases). Germline-derived CDR1 and CDR2 are SGHKS and YYEKEE (reference sequence). The CDR3 totals 15 residues. V was shortened by 3 bases and J by 5 bases, with 17 bases between the two germline ends. In DNA form, the CDR3 reads TGTGCCAGCAGCTCGGACTACAGGGTCGGGTATGGCTACACCTTC. It is translated as CASSSDYRVGYGYTF.

This chain links TRBV4-1 with TRBJ2-1; D unclear. V dropped 3 bases and J dropped 0 bases, with 3 bases sitting between them. Per germline, CDR1 MGHRA and CDR2 YSYEKL. The CDR3 is made up of 13 amino acids. CDR3 in DNA: TGCGCCAGCAGCCATTCCTCCTACAATGAGCAGTTCTTC. Encoded protein: CASSHSSYNEQFF.

This rearrangement joins TRBV25-1 to TRBJ2-2, with D uncertain. The CDR3 consists of 12 residues. The germline V gene encodes CDR1 MGHDK and CDR2 SYGVNS. Trimming left V 3 bases short and J 8 bases short, with 7 bases between. CDR3 coding DNA: TGTGCCAGCAGTGATGGTTCAGGGGAGCTGTTTTTT. Translating it yields CASSDGSGELFF.

This sequence joins TRBV4-3 and TRBJ2-1; D is possibly TRBD2 (5 bases). Trimming removed 1 base at V and 3 bases at J, with 10 bases between. The CDR3 consists of 15 residues. Germline values: CDR1 LGHNA, CDR2 YSLEER. The CDR3 reads CASSQAGIGYNEQFF. Written as DNA, the CDR3 is TGCGCCAGCAGCCAAGCGGGAATAGGCTACAATGAGCAGTTCTTC.

The rearrangement links TRBV11-2 to TRBJ1-5; D is unresolved. With 2 bases removed from V and 3 bases from J, the gap between germline ends came to 11 bases. The CDR3 covers 15 residues. The germline CDR1 and CDR2 sequences are SGHAT and FQNNGV. CDR3 sequence (DNA): TGTGCCAGCAGCTTATCCGCCTTTAACAATCAGCCCCAGCATTTT. Translation: CASSLSAFNNQPQHF.

This chain uses TRBV7-9 with TRBJ2-2, with D perhaps matching TRBD1 (6 bases). The germline V and J ends were trimmed by 5 bases and 0 bases, with 16 bases remaining between them. This CDR3 is built from 17 residues. Germline lookup yields CDR1 SEHNR and CDR2 FQNEAQ (reference sequence). CDR3 sequence: CASSPHRDSANTGELFF. The CDR3 region has the DNA TGTGCCAGCAGCCCCCACAGGGATAGCGCGAACACCGGGGAGCTGTTTTTT.

This clone came up once. CDR3 in DNA: TGTGCCAGCAGCTTGGGCAGGGGTAGCGGGTACAATGAGCAGTTCTTC. Protein product: CASSLGRGSGYNEQFF. J is TRBJ2-1 and V is TRBV7-8; possible D gene TRBD2, 7 bases. V shed 3 bases and J shed 4 bases, with 16 bases lying between them. The CDR3 spans 16 residues. Germline lookup yields CDR1 SGHVS and CDR2 FQNEAQ.

This clone was found once. This sequence joins TRBV7-9 and TRBJ1-5; tentatively, D is TRBD1 (6 bases). The CDR3 has 15 residues. Germline V gene data show CDR1 as SEHNR and CDR2 as FQNEAQ (reference sequence). V was pared by 7 bases and J by 3 bases, with 16 bases between. The CDR3 reads CASTAGGQDNQPQHF. CDR3 in DNA: TGTGCCAGCACCGCGGGGGGCCAAGACAATCAGCCCCAGCATTTT.

The chain carries TRBV6-5 and TRBJ2-7, with no clear D. The V end lost 3 bases, the J end lost 7 bases, and 13 bases lay between the germline ends. This CDR3 is built from 13 residues. Per germline, CDR1 MNHEY and CDR2 SVGAGI. The CDR3: CASSYTALGEQYF. The CDR3 DNA sequence: TGTGCCAGCAGTTATACAGCCCTCGGGGAGCAGTACTTC.

This chain links TRBV28 with TRBJ1-5; the D gene is possibly TRBD1 (6 bases). This CDR3 spans 14 amino acids. Germline CDR1 MDHEN, CDR2 SYDVKM. Trimming removed 6 bases at V and 7 bases at J, with 16 bases between. The CDR3 spells CASRASGERQPQHF. CDR3 DNA: TGTGCCAGCAGGGCGTCAGGGGAAAGGCAGCCCCAGCATTTT.

This chain joins TRBV19 and TRBJ2-7, with 7 bases identical to TRBD1. There are 15 residues in the CDR3. Germline CDR1 reads LNHDA; CDR2 reads SQIVND (reference sequence). After removal of 4 bases from V and 6 bases from J, the junction contained 12 bases not matched to a gene. The CDR3 loop reads CASSTHRGSVGEQYF. The DNA of the CDR3 is TGTGCCAGTAGTACCCACAGGGGATCGGTGGGCGAGCAGTACTTC.

The V gene is TRBV7-6, the J gene TRBJ1-4, with 7 nucleotides matching TRBD1. CDR1 and CDR2 from the germline V gene are SGHVS and FNYEAQ. J gave up 3 bases and V 5 bases, and 12 bases lay outside the gene matches. The CDR3 is 17 residues long. The CDR3 nucleotides read TGTGCCAGCAGCCACCCCGCGGAAGGGGGCTCTAATGAAAAACTGTTTTTT. This gives the protein CASSHPAEGGSNEKLFF.

The chain has TRBV19 and TRBJ2-3; 7 nucleotides match TRBD2. The CDR3 loop spans 14 amino acids. Germline CDR1 reads LNHDA; CDR2 reads SQIVND (reference sequence). Trimming cost V 10 bases and J 2 bases; bases outside gene matches: 9. This chain's CDR3 is CAIGIGGYTDTQYF. DNA for the CDR3: TGTGCCATAGGAATCGGGGGGTACACAGATACGCAGTATTTT.

The chain combines TRBV6-5 with TRBJ2-3, with 9 positions matching TRBD1. This CDR3 contains 16 residues. J gave up 4 bases and V 2 bases, and 7 bases lay outside the gene matches. Per the germline V gene, CDR1 is MNHEY and CDR2 is SVGAGI. The CDR3 region is CASSYQGTGRPDTQYF. CDR3 in DNA: TGTGCCAGCAGTTACCAAGGGACAGGGAGGCCAGATACGCAGTATTTT.

This chain joins TRBV6-1 and TRBJ1-1, with D perhaps TRBD1 (5 bases). V shed 4 bases and J shed 5 bases, with 5 bases lying between them. The V gene's germline CDR1 is MNHNS and CDR2 SASEGT. The length of the CDR3 is 11 residues. The CDR3 spells CASSGGTEAFF. CDR3 DNA sequence: TGTGCCAGCAGTGGGGGGACTGAAGCTTTCTTT.